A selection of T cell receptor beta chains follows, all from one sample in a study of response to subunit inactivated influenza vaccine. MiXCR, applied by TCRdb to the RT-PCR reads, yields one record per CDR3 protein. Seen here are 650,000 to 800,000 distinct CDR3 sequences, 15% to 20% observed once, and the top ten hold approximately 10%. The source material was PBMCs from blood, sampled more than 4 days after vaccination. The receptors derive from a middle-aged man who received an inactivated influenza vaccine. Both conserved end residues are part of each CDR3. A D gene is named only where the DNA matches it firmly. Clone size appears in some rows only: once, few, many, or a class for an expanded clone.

CASRLQGTGELFF	TGTGCCAGCAGACTCCAGGGTACCGGGGAGCTGTTTTTT	TRBV25-1	TRBJ2-2	.	.
CSAHTSGPYEQYF	TGCAGTGCTCACACTAGCGGCCCCTACGAGCAGTACTTC	TRBV20-1	TRBJ2-7	.	TRBD2
CASRYPGAKLITWTQYF	TGCGCCAGCAGGTACCCCGGGGCCAAGCTGATTACCTGGACCCAGTACTTC	TRBV5-1	TRBJ2-5	.	.
CASTKPMGLAGEGKDNEQFF	TGTGCCAGCACCAAACCTATGGGGCTAGCGGGAGAGGGGAAGGACAATGAGCAGTTCTTC	TRBV28	TRBJ2-1	.	TRBD2
CASSQEWTTYEQYF	TGCGCCAGCAGCCAAGAATGGACAACCTACGAGCAGTACTTC	TRBV4-3	TRBJ2-7	few	.
CATSRDRVGEAFF	TGTGCCACCAGCAGAGATCGGGTTGGTGAAGCTTTCTTT	TRBV15	TRBJ1-1	few	.
CASSQDPTGSGTGELFF	TGTGCCAGCAGCCAAGATCCCACGGGAAGCGGCACCGGGGAGCTGTTTTTT	TRBV4-2	TRBJ2-2	.	.
CASRNSVGNQPQHF	TGTGCCAGCAGGAACAGCGTAGGCAATCAGCCCCAGCATTTT	TRBV2	TRBJ1-5	.	.
CASSPSTGTVNEQYF	TGTGCCAGCAGCCCAAGTACCGGGACAGTCAACGAGCAGTACTTC	TRBV11-2	TRBJ2-7	few	TRBD1
CASRDTGDTEAFF	TGTGCCAGCAGGGATACAGGGGACACTGAAGCTTTCTTT	TRBV6-4	TRBJ1-1	.	TRBD1
CASSLFQGRNQPQHF	TGTGCCAGCAGCTTATTCCAGGGCCGCAATCAGCCCCAGCATTTT	TRBV7-2	TRBJ1-5	.	.
CASSWAGGIYEQYF	TGTGCCAGCAGCTGGGCGGGGGGTATCTACGAGCAGTACTTC	TRBV7-6	TRBJ2-7	.	TRBD2